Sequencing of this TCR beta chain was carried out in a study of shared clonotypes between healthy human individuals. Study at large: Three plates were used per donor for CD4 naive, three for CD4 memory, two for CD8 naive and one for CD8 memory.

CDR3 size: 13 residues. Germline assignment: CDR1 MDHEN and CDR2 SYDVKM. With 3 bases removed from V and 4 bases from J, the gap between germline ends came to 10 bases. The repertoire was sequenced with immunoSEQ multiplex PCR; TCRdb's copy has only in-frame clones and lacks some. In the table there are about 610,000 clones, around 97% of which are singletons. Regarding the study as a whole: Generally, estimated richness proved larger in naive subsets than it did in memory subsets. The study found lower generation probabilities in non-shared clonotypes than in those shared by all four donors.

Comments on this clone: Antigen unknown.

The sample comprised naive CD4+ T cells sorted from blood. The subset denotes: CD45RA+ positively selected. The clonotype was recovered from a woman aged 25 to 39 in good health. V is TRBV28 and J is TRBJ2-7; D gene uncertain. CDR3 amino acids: CASSLGFRYEQYF. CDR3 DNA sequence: TGTGCCAGCAGTTTGGGGTTTAGGTACGAGCAGTACTTC. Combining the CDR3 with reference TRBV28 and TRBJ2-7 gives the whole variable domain DVKVTQSSRYLVKRTGEKVFLECVQDMDHENMFWYRQDPGLGLRLIYFSYDVKMKEKGDIPEGYSVSREKKERFSLILESASTNQTSMYLCASSLGFRYEQYFGPGTRLTVT.